This T cell receptor beta chain came from a study of CD8 T cells in Susac syndrome. V lost 0 bases, J lost 5 bases, and 13 bases lay in between. The CDR3 extends over 15 amino acids. Per germline, CDR1 SGHAT and CDR2 FQNNGV. From blood CD8+ and CD4+ T cells, the TCR beta chain was sequenced. The RNA, about 0.5 to 1 ug, was put through reverse transcription using random hexamers. The TCR beta CDR3 was amplified by immunoSEQ multiplex PCR across 54 Vbeta, 13 Jbeta. TCRdb reprocessed the immunoSEQ multiplex PCR reads with MiXCR, giving one entry per CDR3 protein. The sample shows a few hundred thousand distinct CDR3 sequences, approximately 95% of them seen only once.

The sequenced material came from CD4+ T cells from PBMCs. The sequence came from a human donor with multiple sclerosis. The chain couples TRBV11-2 to TRBJ1-1; a possible D gene is TRBD1 (5 bases). CDR3 DNA sequence: TGTGCCAGCAGCTTAGAATTTAGAGGGGCGACTGAAGCTTTCTTT. It encodes CASSLEFRGATEAFF. Full variable domain (outside the CDR3, taken from reference TRBV11-2 and TRBJ1-1): EAGVAQSPRYKIIEKRQSVAFWCNPISGHATLYWYQQILGQGPKLLIQFQNNGVVDDSQLPKDRFSAERLKGVDSTLKIQPAKLEDSAVYLCASSLEFRGATEAFFGQGTRLTVV.